This paragraph covers one T cell receptor (beta chain) sequence. Its antigen is unidentified. This table comes from immunoSEQ multiplex PCR, and its TCRdb copy is limited to in-frame clones, with some not included. The table has approximately 50,000 clones, about 89% seen once. The entry originates in a study of a mutant IDH1 vaccine in newly diagnosed glioma. Study context: Either 4-6 weeks after radiotherapy alone or alongside temozolomide, vaccination was begun. Treated patients, averaging approximately 40 years, were approximately 60% male and about 40% female. Previous care, which was radiotherapy, temozolomide, or both, most often involved both.

Findings and caveats of the study: Any relationship between pseudoprogression and changes in top peripheral T cell clonotypes seemed absent.

Time point: week 23, last vaccination. Every vaccine dose comprised 300 ug of mutant IDH1 20-mer peptide plus topical imiquimod. The CDR3 length is 15 residues. Germline V gene lookup returns CDR1 MNHNS and CDR2 SASEGT. The V end was cut by 6 bases, the J end by 0 bases, with 12 bases between. The clonotype was recovered from a man aged 40-49 years with glioma. J is TRBJ1-3 and V is TRBV6-1; TRBD1 is a possible D gene (6 bases). Sequenced here: PBMCs, sampled from a glioma patient whose treatment included an IDH1 peptide vaccine. The CDR3 protein is CASRDSRTSGNTIYF. CDR3 coding DNA: TGTGCCAGCAGGGACAGTCGAACCTCTGGAAACACCATATATTTT.